This T cell receptor (beta chain) was documented in a study of blood T cell repertoires in COVID-19. Germline loops: CDR1 MDHEN, CDR2 SYDVKM. The CDR3 loop spans 12 amino acids. Trimming removed 7 bases from V and 6 bases from J, with 10 bases in between. Data came from immunoSEQ multiplex PCR; TCRdb stores just in-frame clones and leaves some out. The data show roughly 200,000 clones, approximately 91% seen once. The sequenced material came from peripheral blood. This receptor was identified in a man aged 40-49 years with acute or convalescent COVID-19. The rearrangement links TRBV28 to TRBJ1-3, with a weak D call TRBD1 (6 bases). CDR3 region: CASTLGANTIYF. CDR3 coding DNA: TGTGCCAGCACCCTGGGGGCAAACACCATATATTTT.